The 21 T cell receptor beta chains below were found in one sample sequenced in a study of blood T cells in healthy people across ages. A sample-barcoded 5' primer and a J-beta primer mix were used in a second PCR of about 7 to 11 cycles. TCRdb re-derived calls from the 5' RACE reads in MiXCR, one entry per CDR3 protein. The sample yields approximately 880,000 distinct CDR3 sequences, around 46% seen once. The specimen was blood. The receptors derive from a man aged 30 to 45 in good health.

The chain joins TRBV7-2 to TRBJ2-7; no definite D call. The DNA matches TRBJ2-5 better at its end, which makes the J call doubtful. CDR1 is SGHTA and CDR2 is FQGNSA in the germline V gene. CDR3 length: 15 amino acids. CDR3 coding DNA: TGTGCCAGCAGCTTAGCGGGCGAGGCGTGGGAGACCCAGTACTTC. It codes for CASSLAGEAWETQYF.

The chain links TRBV7-9 to TRBJ1-2; D call uncertain. CDR3 length equals 17 residues. Germline V gives CDR1 SEHNR, CDR2 FQNEAQ (reference sequence). The V and J ends lost 3 bases and 7 bases respectively, with 24 bases between them. CDR3 DNA sequence: TGTGCCAGCAGCTTGTGGGCCGGCGGGCCTTCGAAGGGTGGCTACACCTTC. Its protein is CASSLWAGGPSKGGYTF. Variable domain in full (rest from reference TRBV7-9 and TRBJ1-2): DTGVSQNPRHKITKRGQNVTFRCDPISEHNRLYWYRQTLGQGPEFLTYFQNEAQLEKSRLLSDRFSAERPKGSFSTLEIQRTEQGDSAMYLCASSLWAGGPSKGGYTFGSGTRLTVV.

V and J are TRBV5-1 and TRBJ2-5; tentative D call: TRBD2 (5 bases). Germline lookup yields CDR1 SGHRS and CDR2 YFSETQ. V was clipped by 3 bases and J by 5 bases, with 17 bases between them. The CDR3 is 15 amino acids. The CDR3 loop reads CASSYRTEELETQYF. The CDR3 DNA sequence: TGCGCCAGCAGCTACCGGACGGAGGAATTGGAGACCCAGTACTTC.

The CDR3, as DNA: TGCAGCGTTGCGACAGGGGGCTTTGGGACAGATACGCAGTATTTT. As protein: CSVATGGFGTDTQYF. The chain employs TRBV29-1 and TRBJ2-3; TRBD1 matches 10 bases. The germline gives CDR1 SQVTM, CDR2 ANQGSEA. The length of the CDR3 is 15 residues. The junction had 7 bases not matched to a gene; V was cut back by 4 bases and J by 3 bases.

In this sample, this clonotype turned up once. This sequence joins TRBV29-1 and TRBJ1-1, with D tentatively TRBD1 (5 bases). Germline V gene data show CDR1 as SQVTM and CDR2 as ANQGSEA. Trimming left V 6 bases short and J 4 bases short, with 9 bases between. The CDR3 has 11 amino acids. DNA for the CDR3: TGCAGCGTGACAGCATTCACTGAAGCTTTCTTT. Its protein is CSVTAFTEAFF.

The chain carries TRBV27 and TRBJ1-2; 7 nucleotides align to TRBD1. The germline V gene encodes CDR1 MNHEY and CDR2 SMNVEV (reference sequence). The CDR3 loop spans 14 amino acids. V trimming: 6 bases; J trimming: 9 bases; junction bases outside the gene matches: 13. CDR3 residues: CASRDRPPSYRYTF. The CDR3 DNA reads as TGTGCCAGCAGGGACAGGCCCCCCTCTTATCGCTACACCTTC.

The chain recombines TRBV5-1 with TRBJ1-1; TRBD1 might be the D (5 bases). Germline CDR1 and CDR2: SGHRS and YFSETQ. The ends were cut back, 1 base at V and 3 bases at J, with 10 bases in the middle. This CDR3 is built from 14 residues. The CDR3 loop is CASSLLGADTEAFF. In nucleotides, the CDR3 is TGCGCCAGCAGCTTGTTAGGGGCGGACACTGAAGCTTTCTTT.

This clonotype appeared a few times. The chain is built from TRBV28 and TRBJ2-5; 7 bases are a match to TRBD1. The CDR3 runs to 15 residues. V was pared by 5 bases and J by 1 base, with 7 bases of the junction left unmatched. Germline loops: CDR1 MDHEN, CDR2 SYDVKM. The CDR3 sequence is CASSPRGQAQETQYF. CDR3 DNA: TGTGCCAGCAGTCCTAGAGGACAGGCCCAAGAGACCCAGTACTTC. The full variable domain, in which reference TRBV28 and TRBJ2-5 provide the parts outside the CDR3, is DVKVTQSSRYLVKRTGEKVFLECVQDMDHENMFWYRQDPGLGLRLIYFSYDVKMKEKGDIPEGYSVSREKKERFSLILESASTNQTSMYLCASSPRGQAQETQYFGPGTRLLVL.

This clonotype has at least ten counts. This chain uses TRBV7-9 with TRBJ1-2; D is perhaps TRBD1 (5 bases). Germline V gene sequence: CDR1 SEHNR, CDR2 FQNEAQ (reference sequence). The CDR3 runs to 15 residues. V was cut by 5 bases and J by 0 bases, with 13 bases left in between. The CDR3 sequence is CASSPQTGANYGYTF. CDR3 nucleotides: TGTGCCAGCAGCCCCCAAACAGGAGCTAACTATGGCTACACCTTC.

The V and J genes are TRBV20-1 and TRBJ1-2; the match to TRBD1 covers 9 bases. The length of the CDR3 is 15 residues. Germline CDR1 is DFQATT and CDR2 is SNEGSKA (reference sequence). With V trimmed by 6 bases and J by 4 bases, 12 bases remained unmatched. This CDR3 is CSAQGQGAVGYGYTF. CDR3 sequence (DNA): TGCAGTGCCCAGGGACAGGGAGCGGTCGGCTATGGCTACACCTTC.

This clonotype was recorded a few times. This chain links TRBV5-1 with TRBJ2-7, with 9 bases fitting TRBD1. Trimming removed 4 bases from V and 1 base from J; junction bases left unmatched: 6. Per the germline V gene, CDR1 is SGHRS and CDR2 is YFSETQ. CDR3 length equals 15 residues. The CDR3 region is CASSRTGQGSYEQYF. The CDR3 nucleotides are TGCGCCAGCAGCCGAACGGGACAGGGATCCTACGAGCAGTACTTC.

This clonotype was counted a few times. This rearrangement joins TRBV24-1 to TRBJ2-1; D unresolved. CDR3 size: 13 residues. Trimming left V 3 bases short and J 3 bases short, with 5 bases between. Germline CDR1 and CDR2: KGHDR and SFDVKD. Here the CDR3 DNA reads TGTGCCACCAGTGATGGCGGCTACAATGAGCAGTTCTTC. It codes for CATSDGGYNEQFF.

At least ten counts were recorded for this clonotype. The V call is TRBV20-1, the J call TRBJ2-7; 7 nucleotides agree with TRBD2. CDR1 and CDR2 from the germline V gene are DFQATT and SNEGSKA (reference sequence). V shed 6 bases and J 1 base; nucleotides not matched to a gene: 12. The CDR3 spans 15 residues. CDR3 sequence reads: CSAERPTSQSYEQYF. The DNA for the CDR3 is TGCAGTGCGGAGAGACCGACTAGCCAATCCTACGAGCAGTACTTC.

This clonotype has just one count. The chain is built from TRBV28 and TRBJ1-6; TRBD1 matches at 7 bases. Germline CDR1 reads MDHEN; CDR2 reads SYDVKM. The CDR3 is 17 amino acids. The V segment lost 2 bases and the J segment 4 bases; nucleotides outside the gene matches: 8. CDR3 nucleotides: TGTGCCAGCAGTTTACTCACGGGGGGACAGTATAATTCACCCCTCCACTTT. It encodes CASSLLTGGQYNSPLHF.

A note on this clonotype: This could be a read error, since a much larger clone is one nucleotide away. V usage is TRBV11-3 and J usage is TRBJ1-2, with D tentatively TRBD1 (5 bases). This CDR3 comprises 16 residues. CDR1 and CDR2 (germline): SGHNT, YENEEA. V dropped 7 bases and J dropped 0 bases, with 18 bases sitting between them. The CDR3 coding sequence is TGTGCCAGCAACCTCGGGGGGAGGGAAGCTAACTATGGCTACACCTTC. Translated: CASNLGGREANYGYTF.

The V call is TRBV10-3, the J call TRBJ1-1, with D possibly matching TRBD1 (6 bases). Germline lookup yields CDR1 ENHRY and CDR2 SYGVKD. V shed 3 bases and J shed 0 bases, with 11 bases lying between them. The CDR3 sequence is 15 residues long. The CDR3 sequence is CAISEAQGMNTEAFF. DNA for the CDR3: TGTGCCATCAGTGAAGCCCAGGGGATGAACACTGAAGCTTTCTTT.

The chain has TRBV7-9 and TRBJ2-4; D gene unclear. V was trimmed by 1 base and J by 0 bases, leaving 10 bases between them. The CDR3 loop spans 16 amino acids. Germline CDR1 SEHNR, CDR2 FQNEAQ (reference sequence). CDR3 region: CASSLVRQLAKNIQYF. The CDR3 coding sequence is TGTGCCAGCAGCTTAGTAAGACAATTAGCCAAAAACATTCAGTACTTC.

The V call is TRBV18, the J call TRBJ2-6; D gene ambiguous. The CDR3 is 16 amino acids. V gave up 2 bases and J gave up 0 bases, with 8 bases separating them. Per the germline V gene, CDR1 is KGHSH and CDR2 is LQKENI. Here the CDR3 DNA reads TGTGCCAGCTCACCAACAGCTAGCTCTGGGGCCAACGTCCTGACTTTC. This codes for CASSPTASSGANVLTF.

The J gene is TRBJ1-2, the V gene TRBV20-1; 9 positions agree with TRBD1. Germline CDR1 and CDR2: DFQATT and SNEGSKA (reference sequence). This CDR3 region has 14 residues. Trimming cost V 4 bases and J 5 bases; bases outside gene matches: 8. In DNA form, the CDR3 reads TGCAGTGCTAACCCAACAGGGGGCCATTATGGCTACACCTTC. This sequence encodes CSANPTGGHYGYTF.

This sequence joins TRBV20-1 and TRBJ2-1; D gene uncertain. Per the germline V gene, CDR1 is DFQATT and CDR2 is SNEGSKA (reference sequence). The CDR3 extends over 16 amino acids. V gave up 0 bases and J gave up 0 bases, with 12 bases separating them. CDR3 sequence (DNA): TGCAGTGCTAGAGATGGTGAGGCCCACTCCTACAATGAGCAGTTCTTC. This codes for CSARDGEAHSYNEQFF.

This clonotype came up a few times. The V and J genes are TRBV4-1 and TRBJ2-5, with a tentative D call TRBD1 (6 bases). Germline V lookup: CDR1 MGHRA, CDR2 YSYEKL. The CDR3 covers 15 residues. With 1 base removed from V and 2 bases from J, the gap between germline ends came to 11 bases. The CDR3, as DNA: TGCGCCAGCAGCCAAGTAGGGACAAGACAAGAGACCCAGTACTTC. Encoded protein: CASSQVGTRQETQYF.